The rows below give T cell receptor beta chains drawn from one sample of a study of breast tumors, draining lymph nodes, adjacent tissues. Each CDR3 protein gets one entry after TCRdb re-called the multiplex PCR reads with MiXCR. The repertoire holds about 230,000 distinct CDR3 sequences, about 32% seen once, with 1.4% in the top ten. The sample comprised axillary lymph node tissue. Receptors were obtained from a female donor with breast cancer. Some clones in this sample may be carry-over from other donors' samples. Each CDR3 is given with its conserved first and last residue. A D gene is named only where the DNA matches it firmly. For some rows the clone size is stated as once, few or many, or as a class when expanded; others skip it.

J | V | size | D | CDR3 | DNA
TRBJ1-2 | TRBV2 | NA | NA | CAIIRGGLLSYGYTF | TGTGCAATCATCCGGGGGGGACTGCTTTCCTATGGCTACACCTTC
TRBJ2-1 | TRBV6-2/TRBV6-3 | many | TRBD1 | CASSYRGQLLNEQFF | TGTGCCAGCAGTTACAGGGGACAGTTGCTAAATGAGCAGTTCTTC
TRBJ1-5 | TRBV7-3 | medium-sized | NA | CASSCRQEGF | TGTGCCAGCAGCTGCCGACAGGAAGGTTTT
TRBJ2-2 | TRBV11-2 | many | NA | CASSLGGVSTGELFF | TGTGCCAGCAGCTTAGGGGGGGTGAGCACCGGGGAGCTGTTTTTT
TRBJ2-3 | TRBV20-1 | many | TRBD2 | CSEREGPHTDTQYF | TGCAGTGAGCGGGAGGGCCCCCACACAGATACGCAGTATTTT
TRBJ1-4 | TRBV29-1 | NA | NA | CSVSRGTVATNEKLVF | TGCAGCGTTTCAAGGGGCACCGTTGCAACTAATGAAAAACTGGTTTTT
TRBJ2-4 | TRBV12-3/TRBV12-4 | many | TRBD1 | CASKDRGYSIQYF | TGTGCCAGCAAGGACAGGGGTTATAGCATTCAGTACTTC
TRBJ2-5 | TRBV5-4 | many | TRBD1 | CASSSGQGQETQYF | TGTGCCAGCAGCTCAGGACAGGGCCAAGAGACCCAGTACTTC
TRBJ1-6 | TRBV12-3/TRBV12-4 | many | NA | CASSLGIRSPLHF | TGTGCCAGCAGTTTAGGGATACGGTCACCCCTCCACTTT
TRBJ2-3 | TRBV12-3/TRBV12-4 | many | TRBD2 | CASRGLTGLAGSSTDTQYF | TGTGCCAGCAGAGGTTTAACGGGACTAGCGGGATCTAGCACAGATACGCAGTATTTT
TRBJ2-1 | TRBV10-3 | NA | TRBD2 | CAIRDGLAEQFF | TGTGCCATCAGGGATGGACTAGCGGAGCAGTTCTTC
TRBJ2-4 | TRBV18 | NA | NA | CASSPPSLAKNIQYF | TGTGCCAGCTCACCACCATCGCTAGCCAAAAACATTCAGTACTTC
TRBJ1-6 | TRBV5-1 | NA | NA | CASSLTGTEHNSPLHF | TGCGCCAGCAGCCTCACCGGGACGGAACACAATTCACCCCTCCACTTT
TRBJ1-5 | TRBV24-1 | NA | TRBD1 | CAASQGTTGNQPQHF | TGCGCCGCTTCACAGGGGACCACTGGCAATCAGCCCCAGCATTTT
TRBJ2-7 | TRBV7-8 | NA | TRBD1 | CASSFSSGGQGEQYF | TGTGCCAGCAGCTTTTCTTCAGGGGGACAGGGGGAGCAGTACTTC
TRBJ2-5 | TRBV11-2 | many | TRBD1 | CASSHQPGQRETQYF | TGTGCCAGCAGCCACCAACCGGGACAGAGAGAGACCCAGTACTTC
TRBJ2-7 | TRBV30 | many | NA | CALRDPGDEQYF | TGTGCCTTACGGGACCCTGGGGACGAGCAGTACTTC
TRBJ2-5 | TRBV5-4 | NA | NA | CASGLGVGETQYF | TGTGCCAGCGGCCTCGGGGTTGGCGAGACCCAGTACTTC
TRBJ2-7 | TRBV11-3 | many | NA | CASSLSGGQSSYEQYF | TGTGCCAGCAGCTTATCAGGCGGGCAGAGCTCCTACGAGCAGTACTTC
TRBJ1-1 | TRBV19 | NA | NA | CASILRHSGNTEAFF | TGTGCCAGTATACTCCGCCACTCGGGGAACACTGAAGCTTTCTTT
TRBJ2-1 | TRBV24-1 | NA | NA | CATSLHTGLLTFNEQFF | TGTGCCACCAGCCTTCACACCGGACTCCTAACCTTCAATGAGCAGTTCTTC
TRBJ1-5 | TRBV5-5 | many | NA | CASTLTPAARQPQHF | TGTGCCAGCACCTTGACCCCGGCGGCGCGTCAGCCCCAGCATTTT
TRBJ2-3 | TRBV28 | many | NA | CASNQDFPDTQYF | TGTGCCAGCAATCAAGACTTCCCAGATACGCAGTATTTT
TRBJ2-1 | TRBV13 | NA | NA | CASSLGTRSYNEQFF | TGTGCCAGCAGCTTGGGGACTCGCTCCTACAATGAGCAGTTCTTC
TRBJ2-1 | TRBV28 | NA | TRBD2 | CATLASGVGGPNNEQFF | TGTGCCACTCTCGCTAGCGGGGTGGGTGGACCTAACAATGAGCAGTTCTTC
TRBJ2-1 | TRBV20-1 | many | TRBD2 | CSPSGTWYNEQFF | TGCAGCCCTAGCGGCACGTGGTACAATGAGCAGTTCTTC
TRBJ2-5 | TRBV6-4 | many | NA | CAIPGLQETQYF | TGTGCCATCCCGGGACTCCAAGAGACCCAGTACTTC
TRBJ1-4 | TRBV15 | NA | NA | CATSSQSGSEKLFF | TGTGCCACCAGCAGTCAAAGCGGGAGTGAAAAACTGTTTTTT
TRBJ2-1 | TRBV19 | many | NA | CASSHRVSDNEQFF | TGTGCCAGTAGTCACAGGGTAAGCGACAATGAGCAGTTCTTC
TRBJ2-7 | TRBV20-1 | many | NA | CSAAHSRSYEQYF | TGCAGTGCTGCTCACTCGAGATCCTACGAGCAGTACTTC
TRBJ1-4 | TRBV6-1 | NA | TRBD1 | CASVGQGSGNEKLFF | TGTGCCAGCGTGGGACAGGGTTCGGGGAATGAAAAACTGTTTTTT
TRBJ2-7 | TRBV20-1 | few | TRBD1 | CSAYRGEQYF | TGCAGTGCTTACAGGGGGGAGCAGTACTTC
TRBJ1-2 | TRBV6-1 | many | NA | CASSRSSAGYTF | TGTGCCAGCAGTAGATCTAGCGCTGGCTACACCTTC
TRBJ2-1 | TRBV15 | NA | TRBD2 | CATSRVPGGGNEQFF | TGTGCCACCAGCAGAGTCCCCGGGGGAGGGAATGAGCAGTTCTTC
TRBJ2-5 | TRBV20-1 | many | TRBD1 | CSARSGTGLYQETQYF | TGCAGTGCTAGATCCGGGACAGGGTTGTACCAAGAGACCCAGTACTTC
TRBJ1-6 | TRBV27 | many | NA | CASREGTRNSPLHF | TGTGCCAGCCGTGAAGGGACTAGAAATTCACCCCTCCACTTT
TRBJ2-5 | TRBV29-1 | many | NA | CSVEERLQETQYF | TGCAGCGTTGAAGAAAGGTTACAAGAGACCCAGTACTTC
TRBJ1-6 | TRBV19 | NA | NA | CASSHGRGQRSPLHF | TGTGCCAGTAGTCACGGGCGGGGCCAAAGATCACCCCTCCACTTT
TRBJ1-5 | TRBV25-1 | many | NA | CASSGWGNSNQPQHF | TGTGCCAGCAGTGGGTGGGGGAATAGCAATCAGCCCCAGCATTTT
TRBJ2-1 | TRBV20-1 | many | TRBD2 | CSAPLAGRGNEQFF | TGCAGTGCTCCACTAGCGGGACGGGGCAATGAGCAGTTCTTC
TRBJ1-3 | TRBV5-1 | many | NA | CASSLERVGNTIYF | TGCGCCAGCAGCTTGGAGAGGGTCGGAAACACCATATATTTT
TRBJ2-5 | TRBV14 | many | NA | CASSQPGPAETQYF | TGTGCCAGCAGCCAGCCGGGGCCTGCGGAGACCCAGTACTTC
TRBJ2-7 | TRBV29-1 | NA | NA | CSVVGGSAGELYF | TGCAGCGTTGTGGGGGGCTCGGCCGGGGAGCTGTACTTC
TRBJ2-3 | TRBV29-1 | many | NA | CRADTQYF | TGTCGGGCAGATACGCAGTATTTT
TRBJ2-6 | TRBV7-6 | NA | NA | CARAGGGANVLTF | TGTGCTAGAGCCGGGGGCGGGGCCAACGTCCTGACTTTC
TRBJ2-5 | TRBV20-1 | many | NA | CSARVSGETQYF | TGCAGTGCTAGAGTGTCGGGGGAGACCCAGTACTTC
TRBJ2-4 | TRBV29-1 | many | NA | CSVGEGANIQYF | TGCAGCGTTGGTGAAGGGGCAAACATTCAGTACTTC
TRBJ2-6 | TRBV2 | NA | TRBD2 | CASRISSGAYVLTF | TGTGCCAGCAGAATCTCTAGCGGCGCCTACGTCCTGACTTTC